This entry describes one TCR beta chain. What it binds is unknown. Trimming removed 1 base from V and 4 bases from J, with 11 bases in between. The CDR3 consists of 14 residues. Germline CDR1 is SGHTA and CDR2 is FQGNSA. The sample originates from a study of T cell responses to AZD1222 COVID-19 vaccine. Study results and caveats: The sample set comprised mostly white British donors with more females, and clonal diversity was possibly underestimated. Spike-specific TCRs gained breadth and depth after people received two AZD1222 doses. The study sampled repertoires only after the peak T cell response. With dominance at 160-218 and 743-854, vaccine-associated CD4 TCRs spanned spike.

TCRdb keeps only in-frame clones here, not all; method: immunoSEQ multiplex PCR. This sample has some 45,000 clones, with about 90% found just once. This TCR derives from an adult who received the AZD1222 COVID-19 vaccine. The chain employs TRBV7-2 and TRBJ2-7, with a weak D call TRBD1 (6 bases). The starting material was peripheral blood, obtained 28 days after the second AZD1222 dose. CDR3 in DNA: TGTGCCAGCAGCTTAGGCAGGGGCGGTTACGAGCAGTACTTC. It encodes CASSLGRGGYEQYF.